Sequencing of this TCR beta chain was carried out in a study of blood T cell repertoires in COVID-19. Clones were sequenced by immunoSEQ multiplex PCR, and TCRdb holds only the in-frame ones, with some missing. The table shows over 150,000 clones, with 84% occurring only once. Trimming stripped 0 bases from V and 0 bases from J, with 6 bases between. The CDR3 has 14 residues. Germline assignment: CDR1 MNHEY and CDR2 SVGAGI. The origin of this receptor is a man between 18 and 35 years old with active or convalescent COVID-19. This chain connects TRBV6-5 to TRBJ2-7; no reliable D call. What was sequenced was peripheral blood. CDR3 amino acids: CASSYSRYSYEQYF. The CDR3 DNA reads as TGTGCCAGCAGTTACTCTAGATACTCCTACGAGCAGTACTTC.